Listed below are T cell receptor beta chains from one sample, sequenced in a study of shared clonotypes between healthy human individuals. Generated by immunoSEQ multiplex PCR, the TCRdb table keeps only in-frame clones and is missing some. This sample has 2 million to 3 million clones, with approximately 93% found just once. Sequences were obtained from naive CD4+ T cells from PBMCs. These receptors all stem from a man aged 18 to 30 in good health. Some clones in this sample may be carry-over from other donors' samples. Each CDR3 is given with its conserved first and last residue. D genes are given only for firm matches. Part of the rows lack a size; the others show once, few, many or a class for expanded clones.

v_gene: TRBV7-2
abundance: -
d_gene: -
j_gene: TRBJ2-1
len: 16
CDR3aa: CASSPRGSTSSFEQFF
CDR3nt: TGTGCCAGCAGCCCAAGGGGGTCGACTAGCTCCTTTGAGCAGTTCTTC

v_gene: TRBV6-1
abundance: -
d_gene: -
j_gene: TRBJ1-1
len: 14
CDR3aa: CASRWGGSMTEAFF
CDR3nt: TGTGCCAGCAGGTGGGGGGGATCTATGACTGAAGCTTTCTTT

v_gene: TRBV28
abundance: once
d_gene: TRBD1
j_gene: TRBJ1-2
len: 17
CDR3aa: CASRTKRAGGWGYGYTF
CDR3nt: TGTGCCAGCAGAACTAAGCGGGCAGGGGGCTGGGGATATGGCTACACCTTC

v_gene: TRBV29-1
abundance: -
d_gene: -
j_gene: TRBJ1-3
len: 14
CDR3aa: CSAGDTSGGNTIYF
CDR3nt: TGCAGCGCCGGGGACACCTCGGGAGGAAACACCATATATTTT

v_gene: TRBV5-1
abundance: -
d_gene: TRBD1
j_gene: TRBJ2-5
len: 14
CDR3aa: CASSQGQSQETQYF
CDR3nt: TGCGCCAGCAGCCAGGGACAGAGCCAAGAGACCCAGTACTTC

v_gene: TRBV6-5
abundance: -
d_gene: -
j_gene: TRBJ2-7
len: 13
CDR3aa: CASSYSFASEQYF
CDR3nt: TGTGCCAGCAGTTACTCATTCGCTAGCGAGCAGTACTTC

v_gene: TRBV2
abundance: -
d_gene: TRBD2
j_gene: TRBJ2-5
len: 18
CDR3aa: CASSEVGGTSGRRKTQYF
CDR3nt: TGTGCCAGCAGTGAAGTTGGGGGGACTAGCGGGAGACGGAAGACCCAGTACTTC

v_gene: TRBV4-1
abundance: -
d_gene: -
j_gene: TRBJ2-5
len: 14
CDR3aa: CASSQASAQETQYF
CDR3nt: TGCGCCAGCAGCCAAGCTTCAGCCCAAGAGACCCAGTACTTC

v_gene: TRBV28
abundance: -
d_gene: TRBD1
j_gene: TRBJ1-5
len: 19
CDR3aa: CASSVGWGQGAFSNQPQHF
CDR3nt: TGTGCCAGCAGTGTTGGGTGGGGACAGGGGGCTTTTAGCAATCAGCCCCAGCATTTT

v_gene: TRBV7-9
abundance: once
d_gene: TRBD1
j_gene: TRBJ1-1
len: 17
CDR3aa: CASSTTTGVIRNTEAFF
CDR3nt: TGTGCCAGCAGCACCACAACAGGGGTGATACGGAACACTGAAGCTTTCTTT

v_gene: TRBV9
abundance: -
d_gene: TRBD2
j_gene: TRBJ2-5
len: 17
CDR3aa: CASSVGPAGALGETQYF
CDR3nt: TGTGCCAGCAGCGTAGGTCCAGCGGGGGCCCTCGGGGAGACCCAGTACTTC

v_gene: TRBV5-6
abundance: -
d_gene: -
j_gene: TRBJ2-7
len: 15
CDR3aa: CASSLRPRGSYEQYF
CDR3nt: TGTGCCAGCAGCTTGAGGCCCAGGGGCTCCTACGAGCAGTACTTC

v_gene: TRBV28
abundance: -
d_gene: TRBD1
j_gene: TRBJ1-2
len: 13
CDR3aa: CASSPTGGMGYTF
CDR3nt: TGTGCCAGCAGCCCAACAGGGGGTATGGGCTACACCTTC

v_gene: TRBV25-1
abundance: -
d_gene: -
j_gene: TRBJ2-3
len: 12
CDR3aa: CASSEKTDTQYF
CDR3nt: TGTGCCAGCAGTGAAAAAACAGATACGCAGTATTTT

v_gene: TRBV14
abundance: -
d_gene: -
j_gene: TRBJ2-6
len: 18
CDR3aa: CASSQDLRASGGANVLTF
CDR3nt: TGTGCCAGCAGCCAAGATCTAAGGGCCTCGGGGGGGGCCAACGTCCTGACTTTC

v_gene: TRBV5-1
abundance: once
d_gene: -
j_gene: TRBJ2-3
len: 13
CDR3aa: CASGQTSTDTQYF
CDR3nt: TGCGCCAGCGGACAGACTAGCACAGATACGCAGTATTTT

v_gene: TRBV7-9
abundance: -
d_gene: TRBD1
j_gene: TRBJ1-2
len: 16
CDR3aa: CASSLVGQGPNYGYTF
CDR3nt: TGTGCCAGCAGCTTAGTAGGACAGGGGCCCAACTATGGCTACACCTTC

v_gene: TRBV29-1
abundance: -
d_gene: TRBD1
j_gene: TRBJ1-2
len: 12
CDR3aa: CSVTGTGYGYTF
CDR3nt: TGCAGCGTAACCGGGACAGGCTATGGCTACACCTTC

v_gene: TRBV5-4
abundance: -
d_gene: TRBD1
j_gene: TRBJ1-4
len: 16
CDR3aa: CASSLRTGGANEKLFF
CDR3nt: TGTGCCAGCAGCTTGAGGACAGGGGGTGCTAATGAAAAACTGTTTTTT

v_gene: TRBV5-1
abundance: -
d_gene: TRBD1
j_gene: TRBJ2-7
len: 14
CDR3aa: CASSLGQDWDEQYF
CDR3nt: TGCGCCAGCAGCTTAGGACAGGATTGGGACGAGCAGTACTTC

v_gene: TRBV19
abundance: once
d_gene: -
j_gene: TRBJ1-2
len: 13
CDR3aa: CASSMVPLDGYTF
CDR3nt: TGTGCCAGTAGTATGGTCCCCCTCGATGGCTACACCTTC

v_gene: TRBV2
abundance: -
d_gene: -
j_gene: TRBJ2-1
len: 13
CDR3aa: CASNGGRLNEQFF
CDR3nt: TGTGCCAGTAACGGAGGCAGGCTGAATGAGCAGTTCTTC

v_gene: TRBV20-1
abundance: few
d_gene: TRBD1
j_gene: TRBJ1-5
len: 11
CDR3aa: CSGQGPLSQHF
CDR3nt: TGCAGTGGACAGGGGCCTCTGTCCCAGCATTTT

v_gene: TRBV5-1
abundance: -
d_gene: -
j_gene: TRBJ2-7
len: 15
CDR3aa: CASSAGTAPSYEQYF
CDR3nt: TGCGCCAGCAGCGCAGGGACGGCACCTTCCTACGAGCAGTACTTC

v_gene: TRBV19
abundance: -
d_gene: TRBD2
j_gene: TRBJ2-1
len: 16
CDR3aa: CASSIRASGHYNEQFF
CDR3nt: TGTGCCAGTAGTATTAGGGCTAGCGGCCACTACAATGAGCAGTTCTTC

v_gene: TRBV5-4
abundance: -
d_gene: TRBD2
j_gene: TRBJ2-5
len: 18
CDR3aa: CASSPGGGSGRTQETQYF
CDR3nt: TGTGCCAGCAGTCCCGGGGGGGGTAGCGGGAGAACCCAAGAGACCCAGTACTTC

v_gene: TRBV7-9
abundance: -
d_gene: -
j_gene: TRBJ1-5
len: 14
CDR3aa: CASSLGGSDQPQHF
CDR3nt: TGTGCCAGCAGCTTGGGGGGTTCGGACCAGCCCCAGCATTTT

v_gene: TRBV9
abundance: -
d_gene: TRBD2
j_gene: TRBJ2-1
len: 15
CDR3aa: CASSLAGDSYNEQFF
CDR3nt: TGTGCCAGCAGCCTAGCGGGAGACTCCTACAATGAGCAGTTCTTC

v_gene: TRBV14
abundance: -
d_gene: -
j_gene: TRBJ1-2
len: 16
CDR3aa: CASSLDPGRASYGYTF
CDR3nt: TGTGCCAGCAGCCTTGATCCCGGACGGGCCTCCTATGGCTACACCTTC

v_gene: TRBV7-2
abundance: few
d_gene: TRBD2
j_gene: TRBJ2-1
len: 14
CDR3aa: CASSYRLAGDEQFF
CDR3nt: TGTGCCAGCAGCTACAGACTAGCGGGAGATGAGCAGTTCTTC

v_gene: TRBV9
abundance: -
d_gene: -
j_gene: TRBJ1-2
len: 13
CDR3aa: CASTRDLNYGYTF
CDR3nt: TGTGCCAGCACCCGGGACCTGAACTATGGCTACACCTTC

v_gene: TRBV2
abundance: -
d_gene: TRBD1
j_gene: TRBJ2-3
len: 13
CDR3aa: CASLTGGADTQYF
CDR3nt: TGTGCCAGCTTGACAGGGGGCGCAGATACGCAGTATTTT

v_gene: TRBV5-6
abundance: -
d_gene: -
j_gene: TRBJ2-2
len: 15
CDR3aa: CASSLGRLNTGELFF
CDR3nt: TGTGCCAGCAGCTTGGGTCGGTTGAACACCGGGGAGCTGTTTTTT

v_gene: TRBV5-1
abundance: -
d_gene: -
j_gene: TRBJ2-5
len: 14
CDR3aa: CASSFGLDVETQYF
CDR3nt: TGCGCCAGCAGCTTCGGGCTAGATGTGGAGACCCAGTACTTC

v_gene: TRBV25-1
abundance: -
d_gene: TRBD2
j_gene: TRBJ2-3
len: 16
CDR3aa: CASSLGGLAVADTQYF
CDR3nt: TGTGCCAGCAGTTTAGGGGGACTAGCCGTCGCAGATACGCAGTATTTT

v_gene: TRBV29-1
abundance: -
d_gene: -
j_gene: TRBJ1-1
len: 9
CDR3aa: CRENTEAFF
CDR3nt: TGCAGGGAAAACACTGAAGCTTTCTTT

v_gene: TRBV18
abundance: once
d_gene: -
j_gene: TRBJ2-1
len: 16
CDR3aa: CASSVGLPGNYNEQFF
CDR3nt: TGTGCCAGCTCAGTTGGACTGCCAGGGAACTACAATGAGCAGTTCTTC

v_gene: TRBV19
abundance: -
d_gene: -
j_gene: TRBJ2-7
len: 16
CDR3aa: CASSIVYLARTYEQYF
CDR3nt: TGTGCCAGTAGTATAGTTTACCTAGCGAGGACCTACGAGCAGTACTTC

v_gene: TRBV15
abundance: -
d_gene: -
j_gene: TRBJ1-1
len: 14
CDR3aa: CATSRQGMNTEAFF
CDR3nt: TGTGCCACCAGCAGGCAGGGTATGAACACTGAAGCTTTCTTT

v_gene: TRBV1
abundance: -
d_gene: -
j_gene: TRBJ2-1
len: 18
CDR3aa: CTSSQDRPGVSSYNEQFF
CDR3nt: TGCACCAGTAGCCAAGATCGTCCCGGGGTGAGCTCCTACAATGAGCAGTTCTTC

v_gene: TRBV28
abundance: -
d_gene: TRBD1
j_gene: TRBJ1-1
len: 18
CDR3aa: CASSSDRGRAEPNTEAFF
CDR3nt: TGTGCCAGCAGTTCCGACAGGGGGCGCGCTGAACCGAACACTGAAGCTTTCTTT

v_gene: TRBV11-2
abundance: -
d_gene: TRBD1
j_gene: TRBJ2-2
len: 13
CDR3aa: CASSFDRAMELFF
CDR3nt: TGTGCCAGCAGCTTCGACAGGGCGATGGAGCTGTTTTTT

v_gene: TRBV11-3
abundance: -
d_gene: TRBD1
j_gene: TRBJ2-7
len: 15
CDR3aa: CASSAGQGASYEQYF
CDR3nt: TGTGCCAGCAGCGCAGGACAGGGGGCGTCCTACGAGCAGTACTTC

v_gene: TRBV29-1
abundance: -
d_gene: -
j_gene: TRBJ1-3
len: 13
CDR3aa: CSVSSSSGNTIYF
CDR3nt: TGCAGCGTTTCCTCGAGCTCTGGAAACACCATATATTTT

v_gene: TRBV12-5
abundance: -
d_gene: -
j_gene: TRBJ2-3
len: 13
CDR3aa: CASVMTGRDTQYF
CDR3nt: TGTGCTAGTGTCATGACAGGGCGGGACACGCAGTATTTT

v_gene: TRBV28
abundance: -
d_gene: -
j_gene: TRBJ1-4
len: 14
CDR3aa: CAIGRPFTNEKLFF
CDR3nt: TGTGCCATCGGCAGACCCTTCACTAATGAAAAACTGTTTTTT

v_gene: TRBV7-8
abundance: -
d_gene: TRBD1
j_gene: TRBJ1-3
len: 16
CDR3aa: CASSFAGQGTGNTIYF
CDR3nt: TGTGCCAGCAGCTTCGCGGGACAGGGCACTGGAAACACCATATATTTT

v_gene: TRBV4-3
abundance: -
d_gene: -
j_gene: TRBJ2-1
len: 14
CDR3aa: CASSQVRREAEQFF
CDR3nt: TGCGCCAGCAGCCAAGTGAGGAGGGAGGCTGAGCAGTTCTTC

v_gene: TRBV4-3
abundance: once
d_gene: -
j_gene: TRBJ2-4
len: 15
CDR3aa: CASTSKGLAKNIQYF
CDR3nt: TGCGCCAGCACCTCCAAGGGACTCGCCAAAAACATTCAGTACTTC

v_gene: TRBV19
abundance: -
d_gene: -
j_gene: TRBJ1-3
len: 16
CDR3aa: CASSIRDFASGNTIYF
CDR3nt: TGTGCCAGTAGTATAAGGGACTTCGCTTCTGGAAACACCATATATTTT

v_gene: TRBV6-1
abundance: -
d_gene: -
j_gene: TRBJ2-6
len: 14
CDR3aa: CATTLRSGANVLTF
CDR3nt: TGTGCCACTACCTTAAGGTCAGGGGCCAACGTCCTGACTTTC

v_gene: TRBV30
abundance: -
d_gene: -
j_gene: TRBJ2-7
len: 13
CDR3aa: CAWRPLGSYEQYF
CDR3nt: TGTGCCTGGAGACCCCTTGGGTCCTACGAGCAGTACTTC

v_gene: TRBV25-1
abundance: -
d_gene: -
j_gene: TRBJ2-7
len: 11
CDR3aa: CASSVRKEQYF
CDR3nt: TGTGCCAGCAGTGTCCGTAAGGAGCAGTACTTC

v_gene: TRBV6-1
abundance: -
d_gene: TRBD1
j_gene: TRBJ1-2
len: 15
CDR3aa: CASRRQGGQNYGYTF
CDR3nt: TGTGCCAGCAGGAGACAGGGGGGACAAAACTATGGCTACACCTTC

v_gene: TRBV27
abundance: -
d_gene: -
j_gene: TRBJ2-2
len: 17
CDR3aa: CASSFGSHSANTGELFF
CDR3nt: TGTGCCAGCAGTTTCGGTAGTCACTCAGCGAACACCGGGGAGCTGTTTTTT

v_gene: TRBV7-9
abundance: -
d_gene: TRBD1
j_gene: TRBJ1-3
len: 16
CDR3aa: CASSLGDRVSGNTIYF
CDR3nt: TGTGCCAGCAGCTTAGGGGACAGAGTTTCTGGAAACACCATATATTTT

v_gene: TRBV28
abundance: -
d_gene: -
j_gene: TRBJ2-4
len: 15
CDR3aa: CASSSATYTLNIQYF
CDR3nt: TGTGCCAGCAGTTCAGCAACCTACACGTTAAACATTCAGTACTTC

v_gene: TRBV18
abundance: -
d_gene: TRBD1
j_gene: TRBJ2-1
len: 16
CDR3aa: CASSRGQVGVYNEQFF
CDR3nt: TGTGCCAGCTCACGGGGACAGGTTGGCGTCTACAATGAGCAGTTCTTC